Below are 7 T cell receptor beta chains sequenced from a single sample in a study of blood T cell repertoires in COVID-19. The data were produced by immunoSEQ multiplex PCR, yet TCRdb's version contains in-frame clones alone and is incomplete. The sample has 160,000 or so clones; around nine tenths are singletons. Sequencing was performed on peripheral blood. Receptors were obtained from a woman in her 70s with COVID-19, enrolled during active disease.

This clone was detected once. This chain links TRBV27 with TRBJ1-5; D is unclear. V was shortened by 5 bases and J by 0 bases, with 17 bases between the two germline ends. The germline V gene has CDR1 MNHEY and CDR2 SMNVEV (reference sequence). This CDR3 has 17 amino acids. CDR3 bases: TGTGCCAGCAGTCCGCTAGGCCAGAAAATTAGCAATCAGCCCCAGCATTTT. It translates to CASSPLGQKISNQPQHF.

The chain couples TRBV5-4 to TRBJ1-1; 7 bases are a match to TRBD1. The junction had 12 bases not matched to a gene; V was cut back by 5 bases and J by 5 bases. The length of the CDR3 is 15 residues. Germline values: CDR1 SGHNT, CDR2 YYREEE (reference sequence). CDR3 sequence: CASRGGTGVGTEAFF. The CDR3 DNA is TGTGCCAGCAGAGGGGGAACAGGGGTGGGTACTGAAGCTTTCTTT.

The chain links TRBV6-5 to TRBJ1-2, with 8 bases lining up with TRBD1. Trimming removed 5 bases from V and 5 bases from J; junction bases left unmatched: 10. Per the germline V gene, CDR1 is MNHEY and CDR2 is SVGAGI. The CDR3 extends over 15 amino acids. The CDR3 loop is CASSTWTGMRYGYTF. DNA of the CDR3: TGTGCCAGCAGTACGTGGACAGGGATGCGTTATGGCTACACCTTC.

The gene calls are TRBV30 and TRBJ2-1, with TRBD2 matching over 10 bases. CDR3 length: 14 amino acids. Unmatched junction bases numbered 4, after V lost 4 bases and J lost 4 bases. CDR1 is GTSNPN, CDR2 SVGIG, per germline (reference sequence). The CDR3 DNA sequence: TGTGCCTGGACTAGCGGGGGCCTATACAATGAGCAGTTCTTC. Its translation: CAWTSGGLYNEQFF.

The V gene is TRBV19, the J gene TRBJ2-2, with 8 bases aligning to TRBD1. V shed 9 bases and J 2 bases; nucleotides not matched to a gene: 8. The CDR3 is 15 amino acids. Germline lookup yields CDR1 LNHDA and CDR2 SQIVND (reference sequence). In nucleotides, the CDR3 is TGTGCCAGCAATGGGCAGGGGGCTAACACCGGGGAGCTGTTTTTT. The encoded protein is CASNGQGANTGELFF.

The gene calls are TRBV28 and TRBJ1-1; 9 positions agree with TRBD1. J was trimmed by 11 bases and V by 4 bases; bases with no gene match: 14. CDR1 is MDHEN and CDR2 is SYDVKM in the germline V gene. This CDR3 region has 15 residues. The CDR3 DNA follows: TGTGCCAGCAGTTCGACAGGGGGTTCGCTCCAAGTTGCTTTCTTT. Protein product: CASSSTGGSLQVAFF. Looking up the rest from reference TRBV28 and TRBJ1-1 gives the full variable domain: DVKVTQSSRYLVKRTGEKVFLECVQDMDHENMFWYRQDPGLGLRLIYFSYDVKMKEKGDIPEGYSVSREKKERFSLILESASTNQTSMYLCASSSTGGSLQVAFFGQGTRLTVV.

This clone was counted a few times. V gene TRBV6-1 combines with J gene TRBJ1-5; TRBD1 aligns across 9 bases. CDR1 and CDR2 from the germline V gene are MNHNS and SASEGT. The CDR3 contains 17 residues. J lost 0 bases, V lost 2 bases, and 5 bases had no gene match. DNA of the CDR3: TGTGCCAGCAGTGAATACGGGACAGGGCATAGCAATCAGCCCCAGCATTTT. Residues: CASSEYGTGHSNQPQHF.